The clone carrying this T cell receptor (beta chain) came up a few times. The source of the sample is a study of blood T cells in healthy people across ages. The J segment lost 3 bases and the V segment lost 6 bases, leaving 12 bases of the junction unmatched. CDR3 size: 16 residues. Germline assignment: CDR1 MNHEY and CDR2 SMNVEV (reference sequence). The authors ran a second PCR of about 6 to 12 cycles using a sample-barcoded 5' primer and a J-beta primer mix. TCRdb passed the 5' RACE reads through MiXCR, listing each CDR3 protein once. The sample has hundreds of thousands of distinct CDR3 sequences, roughly 64% seen once. Peripheral blood was drawn, about 9.1 milliliters per donor.

This TCR derives from a man in his thirties or forties in good health. The sequencing input was blood. The chain combines TRBV27 with TRBJ2-3; 7 positions match TRBD1. The CDR3 protein is CASSPTPDRRTDTQYF. The CDR3 nucleotides read TGTGCCAGCAGCCCCACCCCGGACAGGAGAACAGATACGCAGTATTTT.